Reported below is one TCR beta chain. Its antigen is still unknown. The data were taken from a study of beta chain features in type 1 diabetes. Of the isolated RNA, all was reverse transcribed, and so the sequenced material was expressed TCRB transcripts. Profiled with immunoSEQ multiplex PCR; TCRdb holds only in-frame clones, not every one. The table has 300,000 to 400,000 clones, approximately 13% seen once. Study results and caveats: All four CD4+ subsets of Type 1 diabetes patients contained TCRB CDR3s that were moderately but significantly shorter.

The receptor comes from a woman in her late teens or twenties with type 1 diabetes. The source material was naive CD4+ T cells from blood.

CDR3 sequence: CASSADWSSYNEQFF. DNA for the CDR3: TGTGCCAGCAGTGCGGACTGGAGCTCCTACAATGAGCAGTTCTTC. This rearrangement joins TRBV27 to TRBJ2-1; D possibly corresponds to TRBD2 (5 bases). V gave up 5 bases and J gave up 0 bases, with 11 bases separating them. Looked up from germline, CDR1 is MNHEY and CDR2 is SMNVEV (reference sequence). This CDR3 region has 15 residues.